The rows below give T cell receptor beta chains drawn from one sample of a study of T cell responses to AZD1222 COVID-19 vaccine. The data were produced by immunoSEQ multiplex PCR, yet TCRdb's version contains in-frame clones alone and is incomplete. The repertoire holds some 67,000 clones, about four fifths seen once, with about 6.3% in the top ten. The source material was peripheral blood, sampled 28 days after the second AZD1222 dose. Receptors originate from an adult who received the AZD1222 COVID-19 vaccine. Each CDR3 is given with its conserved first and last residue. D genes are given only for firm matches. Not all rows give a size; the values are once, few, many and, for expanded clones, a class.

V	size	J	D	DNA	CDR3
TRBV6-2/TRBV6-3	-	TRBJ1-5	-	TGTGCCAGCAGTTACGGGGTAAGGAATCAGCCCCAGCATTTT	CASSYGVRNQPQHF
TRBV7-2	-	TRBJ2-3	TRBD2	TGTGCCAGCAGCTCCCTCCCCCCCCCTAGCGGGGGTTATGATACGCAGTATTTT	CASSSLPPPSGGYDTQYF
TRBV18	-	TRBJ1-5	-	TGTGCCAGCTCACCTGAAGGGAATCGCAATCAGCCCCAGCATTTT	CASSPEGNRNQPQHF
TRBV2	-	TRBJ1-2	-	TGTGCCAGCAGTGAAGGACCCGGCTATGGCTACACCTTC	CASSEGPGYGYTF
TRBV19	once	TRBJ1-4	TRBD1	TGTGCCAGTAGTATAGAGGGACAGGGTTACGAAAAACTGTTTTTT	CASSIEGQGYEKLFF
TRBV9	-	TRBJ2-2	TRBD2	TGTGCCAGCAGCCCCTGGGATAGCGGGGACACCGGGGAGCTGTTTTTT	CASSPWDSGDTGELFF
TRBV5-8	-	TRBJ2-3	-	TGTGCCAGCAGCTTGGACAGGGTAACAGATACGCAGTATTTT	CASSLDRVTDTQYF
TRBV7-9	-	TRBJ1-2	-	TGTGCCAGCAGCCGGAACCGACAAGCCTCTCCTGGCTACACCTTC	CASSRNRQASPGYTF
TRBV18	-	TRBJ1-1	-	TGTGCCAGCTCTCCAGGGTGGATCACTGAAGCTTTCTTT	CASSPGWITEAFF
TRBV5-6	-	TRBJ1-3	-	TGTGCCAGCAGCTTGCTAGACTGGACTGGAGGCTCTGGAAACACCATATATTTT	CASSLLDWTGGSGNTIYF
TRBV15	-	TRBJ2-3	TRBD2	TGTGCCACCAGCAGAGCGTCTAGCGGAGGCACAGATACGCAGTATTTT	CATSRASSGGTDTQYF
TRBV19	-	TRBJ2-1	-	TGTGCCAGTAGTTTAACGCTAGCGAATGAGCAGTTCTTC	CASSLTLANEQFF
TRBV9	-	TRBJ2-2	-	TGTGCCAGCAGCCCCGGACATACCGGGGAGCTGTTTTTT	CASSPGHTGELFF
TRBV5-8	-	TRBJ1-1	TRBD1	TGTGCCAGCAGCGTCAGGGGGCAGAGCACTGAAGCTTTCTTT	CASSVRGQSTEAFF
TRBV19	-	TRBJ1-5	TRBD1	TGTGCCAGTAGTATTCCTCTAGGGGGCTGGGATCAGCCCCAGCATTTT	CASSIPLGGWDQPQHF
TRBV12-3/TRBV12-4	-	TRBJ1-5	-	TGTGCCAGCAGTCCCCCCGGCAATCAGCCCCAGCATTTT	CASSPPGNQPQHF
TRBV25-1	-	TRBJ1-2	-	TGTGCCAGCAGTGTGAGGGAGGCGGATGGCTACACCTTC	CASSVREADGYTF
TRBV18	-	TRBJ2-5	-	TGTGCCAGCTCACCATCATCGGGCCTGCAAGACTTC	CASSPSSGLQDF
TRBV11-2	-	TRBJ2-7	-	TGTGCCAGCAGCTTGGGTCGGGGGTCCTACGAGCAGTACTTC	CASSLGRGSYEQYF
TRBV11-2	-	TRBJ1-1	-	TGTGCCAGCAGCTTAGATCGGAAGGGCACTGAAGCTTTCTTT	CASSLDRKGTEAFF
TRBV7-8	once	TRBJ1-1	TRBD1	TGTGCCAGCAGCTCAGGGACAGGAGGAAACACTGAAGCTTTCTTT	CASSSGTGGNTEAFF
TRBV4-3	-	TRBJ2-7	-	TGCGCCAGCAGCCAAGCTCTGGCGGGGGCCGCCTACGAGCAGTACTTC	CASSQALAGAAYEQYF
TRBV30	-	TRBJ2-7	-	TGTGCCTGGGGCCAGCCCCGATACGAGCAGTACTTC	CAWGQPRYEQYF
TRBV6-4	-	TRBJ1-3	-	TGTGCCAGCAGTGCCCCCCAAAACACCATATATTTT	CASSAPQNTIYF
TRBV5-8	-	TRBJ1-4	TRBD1	TGTGCCAGCAGCTCGACAAAAGGCAGGGGGCGCGGTGAAAAACTGTTTTTT	CASSSTKGRGRGEKLFF
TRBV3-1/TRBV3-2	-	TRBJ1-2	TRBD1	TGTGCCAGCAGCCAACCGCGGGGGACAGGGGGTCCCTATGGCTACACCTTC	CASSQPRGTGGPYGYTF
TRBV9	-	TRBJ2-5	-	TGTGCCAGCAGCATAAGGGGGAGCGGTGAGACCCAGTACTTC	CASSIRGSGETQYF
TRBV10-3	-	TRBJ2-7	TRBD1	TGTGCCATCAGTGAGCCGGGACAGGGGAGATACGAGCAGTACTTC	CAISEPGQGRYEQYF
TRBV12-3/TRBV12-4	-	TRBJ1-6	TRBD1	TGTGCCAGCAGCCGGGACAGGGACTCACCCCTCCACTTT	CASSRDRDSPLHF
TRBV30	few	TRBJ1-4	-	TGTGCCTGGACTGGGGGGACGATGGGGGAAAAACTGTTTTTT	CAWTGGTMGEKLFF
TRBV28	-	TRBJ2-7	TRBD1	TGTGCCAGCAGTTTCCCCGGGACAGGGGTGTACGAGCAGTACTTC	CASSFPGTGVYEQYF
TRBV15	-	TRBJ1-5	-	TGTGCCACCAGCAGTGTCCCCGGCAGGGTTGGGCAGCCCCAGCATTTT	CATSSVPGRVGQPQHF
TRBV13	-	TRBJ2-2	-	TGTGCCAGCAGCCGTCAGGGTTGGGATACATTCGCGAACACCGGGGAGCTGTTTTTT	CASSRQGWDTFANTGELFF
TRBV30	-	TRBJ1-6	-	TGTGCCTGGACGGGCCTATCGCCTGATTCACCCCTCCACTTT	CAWTGLSPDSPLHF
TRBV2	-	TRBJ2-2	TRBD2	TGTGCCAGCAGTGAGGGGACTAGCGACACCGGGGAGCTGTTTTTT	CASSEGTSDTGELFF
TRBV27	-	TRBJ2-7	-	TGTGCCAGCAGTTTCCGTATTACAGGGCCCAAGTACTTC	CASSFRITGPKYF
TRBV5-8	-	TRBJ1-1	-	TGTGCCAGCAGCCCGAGCTGGTTTATGAACACTGAAGCTTTCTTT	CASSPSWFMNTEAFF
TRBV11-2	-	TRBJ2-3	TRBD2	TGTGCCAGCAGCAAGGGACTAGCAGCAGATACGCAGTATTTT	CASSKGLAADTQYF
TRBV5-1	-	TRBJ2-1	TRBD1	TGCGCCAGCAGGGTGGGACAGGGATTCATCGATGAGCAGTTCTTC	CASRVGQGFIDEQFF
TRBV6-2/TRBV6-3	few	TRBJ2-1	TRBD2	TGTGCCAGCAGTTCTAGCGGGGGGCTGGATGAGCAGTTCTTC	CASSSSGGLDEQFF
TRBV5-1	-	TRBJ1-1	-	TGCGCCAGCAGCTTGGATAGGTTGTCGAACACTGAAGCTTTCTTT	CASSLDRLSNTEAFF
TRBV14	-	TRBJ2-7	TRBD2	TGTGCCAGCAGCCAGGTACTAGCGGCAACCTACGAGCAGTACTTC	CASSQVLAATYEQYF
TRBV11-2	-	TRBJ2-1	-	TGTGCCAGCAGCAACCGGGACATCGCCTACAATGAGCAGTTCTTC	CASSNRDIAYNEQFF
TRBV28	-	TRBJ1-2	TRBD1	TGTGCCAGCAGAGATGGGACAGGGGGCGCTTGGGACTATGGCTACACCTTC	CASRDGTGGAWDYGYTF
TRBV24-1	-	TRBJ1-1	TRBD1	TGTGCCACCAGTACCGGACAGGGAAACACTGAAGCTTTCTTT	CATSTGQGNTEAFF
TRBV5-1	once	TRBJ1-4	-	TGCGCCAGCAGCTTAGACACCTCTAATGAAAAACTGTTTTTT	CASSLDTSNEKLFF
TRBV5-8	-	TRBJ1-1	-	TGTGCCAGCAGCTTGAACGAAAACACTGAAGCTTTCTTT	CASSLNENTEAFF
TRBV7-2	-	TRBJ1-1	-	TGTGCCAGCAGCTTTCACGGGTACACTGAAGCTTTCTTT	CASSFHGYTEAFF
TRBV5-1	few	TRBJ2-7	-	TGCGCCAGCAGCTTCTCAGGGTTCTACGAGCAGTACTTC	CASSFSGFYEQYF
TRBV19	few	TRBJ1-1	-	TGTGCCAGTAGTATAGTGGGCACGAACACTGAAGCTTTCTTT	CASSIVGTNTEAFF
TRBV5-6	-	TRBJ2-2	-	TGTGCCAGCAGCTCTTACTACTCCGGGACCCCCACGGGGGAGCTGTTTTTT	CASSSYYSGTPTGELFF
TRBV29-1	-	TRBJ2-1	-	TGCAGCGTTGAAAGAGGCCGTTACAATGAGCAGTTCTTC	CSVERGRYNEQFF
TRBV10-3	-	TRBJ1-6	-	TGTGCCATCAGTGACGGGACCTCCTATAATTCACCCCTCCACTTT	CAISDGTSYNSPLHF
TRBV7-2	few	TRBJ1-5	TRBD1	TGTGCCAGCAGCCGTGGACAGGGTGGCAATCAGCCCCAGCATTTT	CASSRGQGGNQPQHF
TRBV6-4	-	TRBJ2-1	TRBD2	TGTGCCAGCAGTGACTCAAGTAGCGGGGACTACAATGAGCAGTTCTTC	CASSDSSSGDYNEQFF